These 29 T cell receptor beta chains were sequenced from one sample in a study of T-cell memory formation after mild COVID-19. TCRdb analysed the 5' RACE reads with MiXCR anew, one entry per CDR3 protein. This table has roughly 240,000 distinct CDR3 sequences, around 15% appearing once. What was sequenced was PBMCs or a T cell subset sorted from them (not recorded which). The source is a man aged 18 to 30 who had mild COVID-19 (a few samples of this study predate the infection). Cell type and time point are not known.

The table lists this clonotype with a few counts. The chain couples TRBV7-2 to TRBJ1-1; D remains unclear. Germline loops: CDR1 SGHTA, CDR2 FQGNSA. The ends were cut back, 8 bases at V and 8 bases at J, with 15 bases in the middle. CDR3 length: 12 residues. In DNA form, the CDR3 reads TGTGCCAGCTACTGGAGTGGGGAAGAAGCTTTCTTT. It is translated as CASYWSGEEAFF.

The chain employs TRBV7-3 and TRBJ2-1, with TRBD1 matching over 7 bases. The germline V gene has CDR1 SGHTA and CDR2 FQGTGA. CDR3 size: 15 residues. J was trimmed by 5 bases and V by 7 bases; bases with no gene match: 11. CDR3 region: CASTPEQGTHNEQFF. The CDR3 nucleotides read TGTGCCAGCACCCCCGAACAGGGGACCCACAATGAGCAGTTCTTC.

This clonotype was recorded at least ten times. The CDR3 region has the DNA TGTGCCAGCAGCACGACTAGGCTCACAGATACGCAGTATTTT. This sequence encodes CASSTTRLTDTQYF. This rearrangement joins TRBV27 to TRBJ2-3, with D possibly matching TRBD2 (6 bases). Trimming took 6 bases from V and 2 from J, leaving 12 bases between them. The CDR3 is 14 amino acids. Per the germline V gene, CDR1 is MNHEY and CDR2 is SMNVEV (reference sequence).

This CDR3 is CASSATDVQPQHF. The CDR3 nucleotides are TGTGCCAGCAGCGCTACCGACGTCCAGCCCCAGCATTTT. The V gene is TRBV11-2, the J gene TRBJ1-5; D not certain. V lost 5 bases and J 7 bases, leaving 12 bases between the germline ends. CDR3 size: 13 residues. Per the germline V gene, CDR1 is SGHAT and CDR2 is FQNNGV.

This clonotype was seen a handful of times. The chain uses TRBV7-3 and TRBJ2-5, with D perhaps matching TRBD1 (6 bases). Trimming removed 6 bases from V and 4 bases from J, with 18 bases in between. Per the germline V gene, CDR1 is SGHTA and CDR2 is FQGTGA. The CDR3 runs 15 residues. In nucleotides, the CDR3 is TGTGCCAGCAGTCCCCGGGTTACAGGGAGAGAGACCCAGTACTTC. Protein sequence: CASSPRVTGRETQYF.

There are a few counts of this clonotype. The chain joins TRBV27 to TRBJ2-2; D remains ambiguous. Trimming cost V 5 bases and J 0 bases, with 13 bases left between them. Germline V gene data show CDR1 as MNHEY and CDR2 as SMNVEV (reference sequence). CDR3 length: 16 amino acids. The CDR3 DNA reads TGTGCCAGCAGTCCCACCTGGTCCGCGAACACCGGGGAGCTGTTTTTT. It specifies CASSPTWSANTGELFF.

This clonotype was seen only a few times. The chain combines TRBV6-5 with TRBJ2-5; D is perhaps TRBD2 (6 bases). Trimming took off 2 bases at V and 5 bases at J, with 12 bases between the two ends. CDR1 and CDR2 from the germline V gene are MNHEY and SVGAGI. CDR3 length: 14 amino acids. The CDR3 coding sequence is TGTGCCAGCAGTTACACCCGACTAGTGGAGACCCAGTACTTC. Translating it yields CASSYTRLVETQYF.

V and J are TRBV7-2 and TRBJ2-7; weak D call: TRBD1 (5 bases). Germline V gene sequence: CDR1 SGHTA, CDR2 FQGNSA. V gave up 5 bases and J gave up 4 bases, with 12 bases separating them. The CDR3 has 13 residues. The CDR3 protein is CASSAQGGYEQYF. Written as DNA, the CDR3 is TGTGCCAGCAGCGCCCAGGGTGGTTACGAGCAGTACTTC.

CDR3 protein: CASSPTRQSQNTEAFF. The CDR3, as DNA: TGTGCCAGCTCACCCACCAGACAGAGCCAAAACACTGAAGCTTTCTTT. The chain is built from TRBV18 and TRBJ1-1, with D tentatively TRBD1 (5 bases). Germline CDR1 KGHSH, CDR2 LQKENI. V lost 3 bases and J lost 2, with 16 bases in between. The CDR3 consists of 16 residues.

This clonotype was counted between two and nine times. V is TRBV20-1 and J is TRBJ1-1, with TRBD1 matching over 10 bases. Germline V CDR1 and CDR2: DFQATT, SNEGSKA (reference sequence). CDR3 size: 16 residues. V lost 3 bases, J lost 1 base, and 8 bases stayed unmatched. The CDR3 loop is CSASGPGQGSNTEAFF. As DNA, the CDR3 is TGCAGTGCTAGCGGACCGGGACAGGGGTCGAACACTGAAGCTTTCTTT.

The chain joins TRBV29-1 to TRBJ2-1, with D possibly TRBD2 on 6 matching bases. V lost 6 bases and J lost 9, with 9 bases in between. This CDR3 region has 10 residues. Germline assignment: CDR1 SQVTM and CDR2 ANQGSEA. CDR3 amino acids: CSVVGGEQFF. The CDR3 DNA is TGCAGCGTGGTGGGAGGTGAGCAGTTCTTC.

This clonotype was counted only a few times. V usage is TRBV9 and J usage is TRBJ2-5; D is undetermined. The germline V gene has CDR1 SGDLS and CDR2 YYNGEE. This CDR3 spans 12 amino acids. V lost 0 bases, J lost 2 bases, and 2 bases lay in between. In DNA form, the CDR3 reads TGTGCCAGCAGCGTAGGGCAAGAGACCCAGTACTTC. This codes for CASSVGQETQYF. Full variable domain (remainder filled in from reference TRBV9 and TRBJ2-5): DSGVTQTPKHLITATGQRVTLRCSPRSGDLSVYWYQQSLDQGLQFLIQYYNGEERAKGNILERFSAQQFPDLHSELNLSSLELGDSALYFCASSVGQETQYFGPGTRLLVL.

V and J are TRBV7-2 and TRBJ2-5, with 8 bases aligning to TRBD2. CDR1 is SGHTA, CDR2 FQGNSA, per germline. J gave up 5 bases and V 1 base, and 9 bases lay outside the gene matches. The CDR3 spans 16 residues. In nucleotides, the CDR3 is TGTGCCAGCAGCTTAGAAGTGCGGGGGGCCCTGGAGACCCAGTACTTC. As protein: CASSLEVRGALETQYF.

The chain uses TRBV6-5 and TRBJ2-1; 7 bases map to TRBD2. Germline trimming cut 5 bases from V and 3 bases from J; bases unmatched to any gene: 13. The CDR3 extends over 17 amino acids. Germline V CDR1 and CDR2: MNHEY, SVGAGI. The CDR3 spells CASSKRGAGTIYNEQFF. The DNA for the CDR3 is TGTGCCAGCAGTAAACGTGGGGCCGGGACTATCTACAATGAGCAGTTCTTC.

This clonotype came up a few times. The chain combines TRBV28 with TRBJ1-2; D call uncertain. This CDR3 contains 14 residues. CDR1 is MDHEN, CDR2 SYDVKM, per germline. The V gene lost 1 base and the J gene lost 4 bases, with 10 bases spanning the gap. CDR3 sequence reads: CASSLSGSLYGYTF. CDR3 DNA sequence: TGTGCCAGCAGTTTATCAGGTAGCCTCTATGGCTACACCTTC.

This chain joins TRBV4-3 and TRBJ2-4; TRBD1 matches at 8 bases. From germline, CDR1 is LGHNA and CDR2 YSLEER. This CDR3 is built from 16 residues. The V and J ends lost 4 bases and 1 base, in that order; junction bases with no gene match: 6. CDR3 sequence (DNA): TGCGCCAGCAGCCCTACGGACAGGGAGGCCAAAAACATTCAGTACTTC. This encodes CASSPTDREAKNIQYF.

V is TRBV4-1 and J is TRBJ1-2; D is unclear. This CDR3 region has 14 residues. In germline, CDR1 is MGHRA, CDR2 YSYEKL. Trimming removed 4 bases from V and 3 bases from J, with 12 bases in between. The CDR3 loop is CASSPRQPDYGYTF. DNA of the CDR3: TGCGCCAGCAGCCCGAGGCAACCCGACTATGGCTACACCTTC.

There are many counts of this clonotype. The genes are TRBV6-5 and TRBJ1-2; 10 nucleotides line up with TRBD1. Germline CDR1 reads MNHEY; CDR2 reads SVGAGI. This CDR3 region has 11 residues. V dropped 11 bases and J dropped 4; count of bases not matched to a gene: 1. The CDR3 sequence: CAGTGVYGYTF. The CDR3, as DNA: TGTGCCGGGACAGGGGTCTATGGCTACACCTTC.

This clonotype was seen a handful of times. The chain combines TRBV19 with TRBJ1-4; D might be TRBD1 (6 bases). CDR1 and CDR2 from the germline V gene are LNHDA and SQIVND (reference sequence). Trimming took off 5 bases at V and 7 bases at J, with 14 bases between the two ends. The CDR3 runs 14 residues. CDR3 nucleotide sequence: TGTGCCAGTAGTCCCGGACAGCTTTTTGAAAAACTGTTTTTT. It yields the protein CASSPGQLFEKLFF.

In regard to this clonotype: An end of the junction does not agree with germline; a read error may underlie this. The chain combines TRBV27 with TRBJ2-1; D remains unclear. CDR1 is MNHEY, CDR2 SMNVEV, per germline (reference sequence). The CDR3 extends over 10 amino acids. CDR3 protein: CASGPLPRAF. As DNA, the CDR3 is TGTGCCAGCGGCCCCCTCCCTAGAGCCTTC.

This clonotype came up a few times. The chain links TRBV30 to TRBJ1-2; 9 bases line up with TRBD1. This CDR3 region has 12 residues. V was pared by 4 bases and J by 6 bases, with 3 bases of the junction left unmatched. The germline V gene has CDR1 GTSNPN and CDR2 SVGIG (reference sequence). Here the CDR3 reads CAWTTGGDGYTF. The CDR3 DNA reads TGTGCCTGGACAACAGGGGGCGATGGCTACACCTTC. Looking up the rest from reference TRBV30 and TRBJ1-2 gives the full variable domain: SQTIHQWPATLVQPVGSPLSLECTVEGTSNPNLYWYRQAAGRGLQLLFYSVGIGQISSEVPQNLSASRPQDRQFILSSKKLLLSDSGFYLCAWTTGGDGYTFGSGTRLTVV.

The chain combines TRBV4-3 with TRBJ1-1; D remains unclear. Trimming took 4 bases from V and 1 from J, leaving 10 bases between them. Germline V gives CDR1 LGHNA, CDR2 YSLEER. The CDR3 has 14 amino acids. The CDR3 nucleotides are TGCGCCAGCAGCCGAGACTTAGGGAACACTGAAGCTTTCTTT. Translation gives CASSRDLGNTEAFF.

This clonotype was seen repeatedly, ten times or more. The junction departs from the called germline gene at one end, perhaps through a read error. The chain uses TRBV12-3 or TRBV12-4 and TRBJ1-1, with unresolved D. The CDR3 runs 15 residues. CDR3 sequence: CATSRRVGGNTEAFF. The CDR3 coding sequence is TGTGCCACCAGTCGAAGAGTGGGAGGGAACACTGAAGCTTTCTTT.

The V call is TRBV5-5, the J call TRBJ1-2; a possible D gene is TRBD1 (6 bases). Trimming removed 0 bases from V and 7 bases from J, with 13 bases in between. The CDR3 runs 14 residues. Per the germline V gene, CDR1 is SGHKS and CDR2 is YYEKEE (reference sequence). CDR3 residues: CASSLVGSRGGYTF. CDR3 nucleotides: TGTGCCAGCAGCTTGGTTGGCTCCAGGGGTGGCTACACCTTC.

This chain links TRBV7-3 with TRBJ2-3, with 7 bases fitting TRBD1. The CDR3 is 15 amino acids. With 5 bases clipped from V and 1 base from J, the junction kept 6 bases outside the gene matches. From germline, CDR1 is SGHTA and CDR2 FQGTGA. The CDR3 spells CASSHGQDGTDTQYF. The CDR3 DNA follows: TGTGCCAGCAGCCACGGACAGGACGGCACAGATACGCAGTATTTT.

This clonotype has only a few counts. V is TRBV10-3 and J is TRBJ2-7; 8 positions match TRBD2. Germline CDR1 ENHRY, CDR2 SYGVKD. The V gene end was trimmed by 1 base and the J gene end by 1 base; junction bases not matched to a gene: 3. This CDR3 is 15 amino acids long. The CDR3 spells CAISEFSGASYEQYF. The CDR3 bases are TGTGCCATCAGTGAGTTTAGCGGGGCATCCTACGAGCAGTACTTC.

This chain connects TRBV5-5 to TRBJ1-4; 8 bases align to TRBD1. The germline V gene has CDR1 SGHKS and CDR2 YYEKEE (reference sequence). Trimming at V came to 4 bases and at J to 4 bases, leaving 6 bases not matched to a gene. The CDR3 is made up of 15 amino acids. The CDR3 reads CASSSPTGVNEKLFF. Here the CDR3 DNA reads TGTGCCAGCAGCAGCCCGACAGGGGTTAATGAAAAACTGTTTTTT.

At least ten counts were recorded for this clonotype. V is TRBV7-6 and J is TRBJ2-5, with D maybe TRBD2 (6 bases). The V and J ends lost 5 bases and 4 bases respectively, with 14 bases between them. Germline CDR1 and CDR2: SGHVS and FNYEAQ. CDR3 length: 14 residues. CDR3 sequence reads: CASSVGGGIETQYF. The DNA for the CDR3 is TGTGCCAGCAGCGTCGGGGGAGGAATAGAGACCCAGTACTTC.

This clonotype was counted between two and nine times. CDR3 amino acids: CSARPVSNTGELFF. The DNA for the CDR3 is TGCAGTGCTAGACCAGTCTCGAACACCGGGGAGCTGTTTTTT. The chain carries TRBV20-1 and TRBJ2-2; D not certain. Trimming shortened V by 2 bases and J by 0 bases, and 7 bases separated the two germline ends. The CDR3 spans 14 residues. Per the germline V gene, CDR1 is DFQATT and CDR2 is SNEGSKA (reference sequence).